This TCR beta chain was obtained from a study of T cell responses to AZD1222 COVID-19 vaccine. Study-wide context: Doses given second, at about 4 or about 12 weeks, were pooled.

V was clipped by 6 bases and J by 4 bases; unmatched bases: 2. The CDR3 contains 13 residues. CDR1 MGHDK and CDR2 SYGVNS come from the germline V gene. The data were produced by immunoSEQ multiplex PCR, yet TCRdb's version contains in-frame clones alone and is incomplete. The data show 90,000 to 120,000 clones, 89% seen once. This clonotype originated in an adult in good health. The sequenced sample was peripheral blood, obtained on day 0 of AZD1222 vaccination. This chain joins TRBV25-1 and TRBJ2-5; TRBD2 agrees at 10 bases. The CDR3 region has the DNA TGTGCCAGCAGGGCTAGCGGGAGAGAGACCCAGTACTTC. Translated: CASRASGRETQYF.